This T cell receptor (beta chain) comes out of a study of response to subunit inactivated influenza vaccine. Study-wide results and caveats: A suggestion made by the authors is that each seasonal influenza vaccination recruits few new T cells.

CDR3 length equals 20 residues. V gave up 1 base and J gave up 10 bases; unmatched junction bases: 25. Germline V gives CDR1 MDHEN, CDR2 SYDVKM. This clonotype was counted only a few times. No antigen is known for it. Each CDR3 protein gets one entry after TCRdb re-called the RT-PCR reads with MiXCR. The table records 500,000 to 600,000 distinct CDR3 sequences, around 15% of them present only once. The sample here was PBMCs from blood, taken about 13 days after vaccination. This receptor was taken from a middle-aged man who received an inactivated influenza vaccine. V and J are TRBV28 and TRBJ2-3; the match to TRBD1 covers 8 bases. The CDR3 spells CASSLFSGQGSTGFDNSQYF. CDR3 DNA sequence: TGTGCCAGCAGTTTATTTTCCGGACAGGGCAGTACGGGGTTCGATAATTCGCAGTATTTT.